These 17 T cell receptor beta chains were sequenced from one sample in a study of T cell repertoires in cytomegalovirus infection. TCRdb called the reads again in MiXCR, with one record for every CDR3 protein. There are around 740,000 distinct CDR3 sequences in the sample; 35% occur only once, and 2.8% lies in the top ten. Sequencing was carried out using PBMCs. All receptors derive from a human donor in good health (CMV status not recorded). Some clones in this sample may be carry-over from other donors' samples.

This clonotype came up a few times. The rearrangement joins TRBV2 to TRBJ1-1, with D unclear. The CDR3 spans 12 residues. The germline V gene has CDR1 SNHLY and CDR2 FYNNEI. V lost 5 bases to trimming and J lost 7 bases, with 11 bases between them. CDR3 in DNA: TGTGCCAGCAGTCGAACAGCAGTTGAAGCTTTCTTT. Its protein is CASSRTAVEAFF.

This clonotype turned up a few times. The DNA for the CDR3 is TGTGCCAGCTCACTGCGGGAGCTGTCCTACAATGAGCAGTTCTTC. Protein sequence: CASSLRELSYNEQFF. The chain recombines TRBV18 with TRBJ2-1; TRBD2 matches 7 bases. Germline V gene sequence: CDR1 KGHSH, CDR2 LQKENI. V was pared by 4 bases and J by 1 base, with 4 bases of the junction left unmatched. CDR3 length equals 15 residues.

The rearrangement uses TRBV6-5 and TRBJ1-2, with D uncertain. V was clipped by 7 bases and J by 1 base, with 10 bases between them. Germline CDR1 and CDR2: MNHEY and SVGAGI. This CDR3 has 13 amino acids. The CDR3 DNA reads as TGTGCCAGCACTCCGGCAATTAACTATGGCTACACCTTC. Amino acid sequence: CASTPAINYGYTF.

This clonotype was counted many times. The chain has TRBV7-2 and TRBJ1-2; possibly TRBD1 for D (5 bases). In germline, CDR1 is SGHTA, CDR2 FQGNSA. The CDR3 runs 15 residues. The V gene lost 1 base and the J gene lost 5 bases, with 14 bases spanning the gap. CDR3 bases: TGTGCCAGCAGCTTAGGCGCAGGGACTGGTTATGGCTACACCTTC. Translated: CASSLGAGTGYGYTF.

The chain combines TRBV30 with TRBJ1-1, with TRBD1 as a possible D gene (5 bases). Deletions cut 1 base from V and 11 bases from J, with 14 bases between. The germline V gene has CDR1 GTSNPN and CDR2 SVGIG (reference sequence). This CDR3 comprises 12 residues. The CDR3 bases are TGTGCCTGGAGTGGGTCTTCAGGGTTGGCTTTCTTT. Protein product: CAWSGSSGLAFF.

This clonotype has a count of ten or more. The genes are TRBV7-8 and TRBJ1-1, with D uncertain. CDR3 size: 15 residues. The V gene's germline CDR1 is SGHVS and CDR2 FQNEAQ. The V and J ends lost 4 bases and 1 base respectively, with 13 bases between them. Written as DNA, the CDR3 is TGTGCCAGCAGCTCCTGGGCCACGCGGAACACTGAAGCTTTCTTT. It yields the protein CASSSWATRNTEAFF.

This clonotype was seen a few times. The chain carries TRBV6-5 and TRBJ2-1; 8 bases map to TRBD2. The germline CDR1 and CDR2 sequences are MNHEY and SVGAGI. V lost 2 bases to trimming and J lost 3 bases; unmatched junction nucleotides: 9. This CDR3 is built from 17 residues. This chain's CDR3 is CASSYRATSGVYNEQFF. Here the CDR3 DNA reads TGTGCCAGCAGTTACCGGGCCACTAGCGGAGTCTACAATGAGCAGTTCTTC.

This clonotype was counted at least ten times. The chain is built from TRBV7-6 and TRBJ1-6; D is perhaps TRBD1 (5 bases). The length of the CDR3 is 14 residues. In germline, CDR1 is SGHVS, CDR2 FNYEAQ. V dropped 5 bases and J dropped 6 bases, with 11 bases sitting between them. This chain's CDR3 is CASSQEQANSPLHF. CDR3 nucleotides: TGTGCCAGCAGCCAAGAACAGGCTAATTCACCCCTCCACTTT.

V and J are TRBV28 and TRBJ1-3; D possibly corresponds to TRBD1 (6 bases). V dropped 8 bases and J dropped 0 bases, with 14 bases sitting between them. Germline V gene lookup returns CDR1 MDHEN and CDR2 SYDVKM. This CDR3 contains 15 residues. The CDR3 spells CASHRTVSSGNTIYF. In nucleotides, the CDR3 is TGTGCCAGCCACCGGACAGTTAGCTCTGGAAACACCATATATTTT.

The CDR3 here is CASSPGVGLGQPQHF. CDR3 DNA sequence: TGTGCCAGCAGCCCGGGGGTGGGGTTGGGTCAGCCCCAGCATTTT. The chain couples TRBV7-8 to TRBJ1-5, with a weak D call TRBD1 (5 bases). The V end was cut by 5 bases, the J end by 6 bases, with 17 bases between. The CDR3 has 15 amino acids. The germline V gene has CDR1 SGHVS and CDR2 FQNEAQ.

In this sample, this clonotype turned up a few times. This chain links TRBV27 with TRBJ1-2; TRBD1 is a possible D gene (5 bases). Germline CDR1 reads MNHEY; CDR2 reads SMNVEV (reference sequence). This CDR3 has 15 amino acids. V was cut by 3 bases and J by 6 bases, with 17 bases left in between. Here the CDR3 reads CASSFSPGARDGYTF. DNA for the CDR3: TGTGCCAGCAGTTTTTCCCCCGGGGCGCGGGATGGCTACACCTTC.

This clonotype was counted only a few times. The rearrangement joins TRBV7-6 to TRBJ2-5, with D uncertain. Trimming removed 0 bases from V and 0 bases from J, with 11 bases in between. The CDR3 is 16 amino acids. Germline assignment: CDR1 SGHVS and CDR2 FNYEAQ. CDR3 coding DNA: TGTGCCAGCAGCTTAGCGCTAAAAAGGTACCAAGAGACCCAGTACTTC. Protein product: CASSLALKRYQETQYF.

The V call is TRBV7-9, the J call TRBJ1-1; possibly TRBD1 for D (5 bases). V lost 11 bases and J 5 bases, leaving 15 bases between the germline ends. The CDR3 totals 12 residues. The V gene's germline CDR1 is SEHNR and CDR2 FQNEAQ (reference sequence). The CDR3, as DNA: TGTGCCGGGAGCTGGGGGGAGACTGAAGCTTTCTTT. This encodes CAGSWGETEAFF.

This clonotype showed up just a few times. The chain joins TRBV4-1 to TRBJ2-7; D is perhaps TRBD2 (6 bases). V lost 1 base and J 3 bases, leaving 13 bases between the germline ends. The length of the CDR3 is 15 residues. Germline V CDR1 and CDR2: MGHRA, YSYEKL. CDR3 nucleotides: TGCGCCAGCAGCCAAGGGGAGGACCCATTCTACGAGCAGTACTTC. Encoded protein: CASSQGEDPFYEQYF.

The J gene is TRBJ2-3, the V gene TRBV12-3 or TRBV12-4; 12 bases align to TRBD1. The CDR3 sequence is 17 residues long. The V segment lost 4 bases and the J segment 4 bases; nucleotides outside the gene matches: 9. The CDR3 coding sequence is TGTGCCAGCAGTTCCCACGGGACAGGGGGCAGCGCAGATACGCAGTATTTT. Translation gives CASSSHGTGGSADTQYF.

The chain links TRBV11-3 to TRBJ2-2, with a weak D call TRBD2 (5 bases). Germline V gene data show CDR1 as SGHNT and CDR2 as YENEEA. The CDR3 totals 16 residues. V was cut by 4 bases and J by 0 bases, with 12 bases left in between. The CDR3 coding sequence is TGTGCCAGCAGCTCAAGAAGCGGAGCGAACACCGGGGAGCTGTTTTTT. Encoded protein: CASSSRSGANTGELFF.

The chain combines TRBV28 with TRBJ1-5; D might be TRBD1 (5 bases). Per the germline V gene, CDR1 is MDHEN and CDR2 is SYDVKM. This CDR3 has 15 residues. V was clipped by 6 bases and J by 9 bases, with 21 bases between them. The chain's CDR3 is CASSTLGTAKGPQHF. As DNA, the CDR3 is TGTGCCAGCAGCACCCTCGGGACGGCAAAGGGGCCCCAGCATTTT.